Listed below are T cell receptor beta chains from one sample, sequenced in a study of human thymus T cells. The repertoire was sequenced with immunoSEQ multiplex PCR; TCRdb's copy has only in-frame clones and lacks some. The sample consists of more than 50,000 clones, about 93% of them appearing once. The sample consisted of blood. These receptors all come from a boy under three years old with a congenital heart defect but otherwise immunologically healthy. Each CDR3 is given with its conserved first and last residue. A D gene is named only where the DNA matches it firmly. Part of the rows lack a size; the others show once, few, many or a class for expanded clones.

CDR3: CASARTGGGEPQHF
DNA: TGTGCCAGTGCCCGGACAGGGGGCGGGGAGCCCCAGCATTTT
D: TRBD1
V: TRBV19
size: -
J: TRBJ1-5

CDR3: CASSPSGGAGGELFF
DNA: TGTGCCAGCAGCCCTAGCGGGGGGGCTGGCGGGGAGCTGTTTTTT
D: TRBD2
V: TRBV4-2
size: -
J: TRBJ2-2

CDR3: CASSPKGAARTDTQYF
DNA: TGTGCCAGTAGTCCGAAAGGAGCGGCGCGCACAGATACGCAGTATTTT
D: -
V: TRBV19
size: -
J: TRBJ2-3

CDR3: CASSFSGKAGELFF
DNA: TGTGCCAGCAGTTTTAGCGGGAAGGCCGGGGAGCTGTTTTTT
D: TRBD2
V: TRBV6-1
size: -
J: TRBJ2-2

CDR3: CASSIGATEAFF
DNA: TGTGCCAGTAGTATAGGGGCCACTGAAGCTTTCTTT
D: -
V: TRBV19
size: -
J: TRBJ1-1

CDR3: CASSPGQGSTDTQYF
DNA: TGTGCCAGCAGTCCGGGACAGGGAAGCACAGATACGCAGTATTTT
D: TRBD1
V: TRBV6-5
size: -
J: TRBJ2-3

CDR3: CASSQEAGVGNTIYF
DNA: TGCGCCAGCAGCCAAGAGGCAGGGGTTGGAAACACCATATATTTT
D: -
V: TRBV4-3
size: -
J: TRBJ1-3

CDR3: CASSGPRLNTEAFF
DNA: TGTGCCAGCAGTGGCCCGAGACTGAACACTGAAGCTTTCTTT
D: -
V: TRBV6-1
size: -
J: TRBJ1-1

CDR3: CASSLDLRGSGNTIYF
DNA: TGTGCCAGCAGCTTGGATTTGAGGGGGTCTGGAAACACCATATATTTT
D: -
V: TRBV5-6
size: once
J: TRBJ1-3

CDR3: CASSWVHPYNEQFF
DNA: TGTGCCAGCAGTTGGGTACACCCCTACAATGAGCAGTTCTTC
D: -
V: TRBV14
size: -
J: TRBJ2-1

CDR3: CASSLWKLGLTDTQYF
DNA: TGTGCCAGCAGCTTGTGGAAACTAGGACTCACAGATACGCAGTATTTT
D: -
V: TRBV5-4
size: once
J: TRBJ2-3

CDR3: CASSIRQDSQPQHF
DNA: TGTGCCAGTAGTATAAGGCAGGATAGTCAGCCCCAGCATTTT
D: -
V: TRBV19
size: -
J: TRBJ1-5

CDR3: CASSQATSGGGGADTQYF
DNA: TGCGCCAGCAGCCAAGCGACTAGCGGGGGAGGAGGAGCAGATACGCAGTATTTT
D: TRBD2
V: TRBV4-3
size: -
J: TRBJ2-3

CDR3: CASSADRGVGYTF
DNA: TGTGCCAGCAGCGCCGACAGGGGGGTAGGCTACACCTTC
D: TRBD1
V: TRBV5-6
size: -
J: TRBJ1-2

CDR3: CASSIQGSGGYNEQFF
DNA: TGTGCCAGTAGTATACAGGGTAGCGGGGGGTACAATGAGCAGTTCTTC
D: TRBD2
V: TRBV19
size: -
J: TRBJ2-1

CDR3: CASSPTGGTYGYTF
DNA: TGTGCCAGCAGCCCTACAGGGGGCACCTATGGCTACACCTTC
D: TRBD1
V: TRBV7-3
size: -
J: TRBJ1-2

CDR3: CASRTTGTEAFF
DNA: TGTGCCAGCAGGACTACGGGCACTGAAGCTTTCTTT
D: -
V: TRBV28
size: -
J: TRBJ1-1

CDR3: CAGSTSGRGREQYF
DNA: TGTGCCGGCTCGACTAGCGGGAGGGGACGGGAGCAGTACTTC
D: TRBD2
V: TRBV2
size: -
J: TRBJ2-7

CDR3: CASSYDGRGGYTF
DNA: TGCGCCAGCAGCTACGACGGTCGAGGGGGCTACACCTTC
D: -
V: TRBV5-1
size: -
J: TRBJ1-2

CDR3: CASSEMWASYNEQFF
DNA: TGTGCCAGCAGTGAAATGTGGGCCTCCTACAATGAGCAGTTCTTC
D: -
V: TRBV6-1
size: -
J: TRBJ2-1

CDR3: CASKRGGTDTQYF
DNA: TGTGCCAGCAAGAGGGGGGGCACAGATACGCAGTATTTT
D: -
V: TRBV9
size: -
J: TRBJ2-3